The T cell receptor (beta chain) under discussion was sequenced for a study of early T cells in non-severe SARS-CoV-2 infection. Study-level background: RNA in bulk from unsorted whole blood was sequenced, and chains were unpaired. Study-wide findings and caveats: VDJdb matches were skewed toward anti-spike CD8 T cell responses.

Individual cDNA molecules were tagged with unique molecular identifiers. TCRdb analysed the 5' RACE reads with MiXCR anew, one entry per CDR3 protein. Among around 60,000 distinct CDR3 sequences listed, 12% were seen once. Germline V gene sequence: CDR1 DFQATT, CDR2 SNEGSKA (reference sequence). The CDR3 covers 14 residues. V lost 3 bases, J lost 4 bases, and 7 bases stayed unmatched. This clonotype has a handful of counts. Its target is unknown. The TCR originated in an adult who was a healthcare worker with PCR-confirmed SARS-CoV-2 infection or an uninfected control (not recorded which). The rearrangement joins TRBV20-1 to TRBJ1-1; TRBD1 matches 8 bases. Material: whole blood. CDR3 bases: TGCAGTGCTAGGGAAGGACAGGGCGGCACTGAAGCTTTCTTT. As protein: CSAREGQGGTEAFF.